This T cell receptor beta chain stems from a study of esophageal squamous cell carcinoma under preoperative chemotherapy (dated 2018 in TCRdb). About the study as a whole: The study profiled TCR repertoires of both peripheral blood T cells and tumor-infiltrating lymphocytes. The cohort comprised a handful of patients with primary esophageal squamous cell carcinoma. Repertoires from samples obtained before paclitaxel-nedaplatin therapy were compared with repertoires from samples obtained after paclitaxel-nedaplatin therapy. In patients with esophageal squamous cell carcinoma, the study looked at what paclitaxel-nedaplatin chemotherapy did to T-cell receptor repertoires. Results and caveats for the whole study, not just this receptor: Immediate and substantial changes in clonotype frequency were induced by paclitaxel-nedaplatin therapy, and contraction rather than amplification was more likely to be observed among abundant clones. TCR diversity increased significantly in peripheral T cells after chemotherapy, but not in tumor-infiltrating lymphocytes. The analysis included only a handful of patients with esophageal squamous cell carcinoma, making the cohort small. Rather than arising solely from local clonal changes, post-treatment tumor-infiltrating lymphocytes appeared to come partly from peripheral T cells that migrated into the tumor.

From the germline V gene, CDR1 is SGHTA and CDR2 is FQGNSA. Clipping removes 5 bases from V and 5 bases from J, with 5 as the unmatched junction base count. The CDR3 spans 14 residues, from the cysteine through the phenylalanine. The DNA shown is the 42-base CDR3, in frame from base 1. Libraries were constructed by PCR. The sequencer was a HiSeq X Ten. High-throughput sequencing was used to characterize TCR repertoires. TCRdb itself trimmed the public reads at Q25 with fastp, ran MiXCR and retained productive beta chains. Under each unique CDR3 protein, matching rows form one entry showing the most common genes and DNA. For this sample there are 15,000 or so distinct CDR3 sequences; less than 60% appear just once. Roughly 30% of the sample lies in the top ten. The time point label for this specimen denotes: before preoperative PTX-NDP chemotherapy. Before surgery, patients were given paclitaxel-nedaplatin as preoperative chemotherapy.

This clonotype turned up a few times. Its antigen remains unidentified. Base qualities are not at hand, and no much larger clone is one base apart. The clonotype was recovered from a human donor with esophageal squamous cell carcinoma. The donor label of this sample is uncertain. The material was obtained from a patient given preoperative chemotherapy. The V and J segments used are TRBV7-2 and TRBJ2-2; 7 bases in between match TRBD1. The encoded CDR3 is CASSPDRVTGELFF. The DNA sequence is TGTGCCAGCAGCCCTGACAGGGTAACCGGGGAGCTGTTTTTT.